The text below deals with one T cell receptor (beta chain). Its antigen is currently unknown. This table comes from immunoSEQ multiplex PCR, and its TCRdb copy is limited to in-frame clones, with some not included. The sample consists of about 130,000 clones, approximately 90% of them appearing once. The CDR3 is 13 amino acids. Germline V gene sequence: CDR1 SGDLS, CDR2 YYNGEE. V was clipped by 7 bases and J by 0 bases; unmatched bases: 4. The sample comes from a study of T cell responses to AZD1222 COVID-19 vaccine. Study details: Pooled together were second doses at about 4 or about 12 weeks. Study results and limitations: Epitopes outside B.1.351 and B.1.1.7 mutated regions reportedly drew nearly half of spike TCRs. Mapped onto spike, vaccine-associated CD4 TCRs spanned it and were dominant at 160-218 and 743-854.

This chain uses TRBV9 with TRBJ2-7; 7 bases are shared with TRBD2. The receptor was isolated from an adult in good health. Specimen: peripheral blood, collected on day 0 of AZD1222 vaccination. CDR3 bases: TGTGCCAGCCGGCCTAGCGGCTCCTACGAGCAGTACTTC. Translation gives CASRPSGSYEQYF.